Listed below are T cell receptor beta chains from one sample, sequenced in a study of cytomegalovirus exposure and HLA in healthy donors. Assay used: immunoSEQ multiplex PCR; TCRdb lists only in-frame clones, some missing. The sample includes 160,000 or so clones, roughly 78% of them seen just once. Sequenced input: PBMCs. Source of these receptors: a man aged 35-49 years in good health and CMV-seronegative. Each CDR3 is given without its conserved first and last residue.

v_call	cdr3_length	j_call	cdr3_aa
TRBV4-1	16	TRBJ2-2	ASSQGPGTISNTGELF
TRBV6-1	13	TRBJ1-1	ASSATRDRHTEAF
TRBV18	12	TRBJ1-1	ASYTTARGAEAF
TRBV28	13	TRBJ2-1	ASALTSGSSGEQF
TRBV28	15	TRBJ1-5	ASSPGRETVSNQPQH
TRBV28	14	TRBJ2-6	ASSPPPGSGANGLT
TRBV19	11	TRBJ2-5	ASKGRQQETQY
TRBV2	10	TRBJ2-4	ASRPPKNIQC
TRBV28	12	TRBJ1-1	ASSLINRQDEAF
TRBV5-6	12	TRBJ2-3	ASSFGGPTDTQY
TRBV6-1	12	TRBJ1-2	ASRYRVPNYGYT
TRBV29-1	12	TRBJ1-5	SVQQTGGNQPQH
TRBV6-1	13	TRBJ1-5	ASMTRQGDNQPQH
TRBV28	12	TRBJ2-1	ASIIAGGYNEQF
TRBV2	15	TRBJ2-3	ASSRDRATNPTDTQY
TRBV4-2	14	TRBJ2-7	ASSREPGQGSYEQY
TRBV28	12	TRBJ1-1	ATRTGLMNTEAF
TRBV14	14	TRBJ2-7	ASSLPGGTGTYEQY